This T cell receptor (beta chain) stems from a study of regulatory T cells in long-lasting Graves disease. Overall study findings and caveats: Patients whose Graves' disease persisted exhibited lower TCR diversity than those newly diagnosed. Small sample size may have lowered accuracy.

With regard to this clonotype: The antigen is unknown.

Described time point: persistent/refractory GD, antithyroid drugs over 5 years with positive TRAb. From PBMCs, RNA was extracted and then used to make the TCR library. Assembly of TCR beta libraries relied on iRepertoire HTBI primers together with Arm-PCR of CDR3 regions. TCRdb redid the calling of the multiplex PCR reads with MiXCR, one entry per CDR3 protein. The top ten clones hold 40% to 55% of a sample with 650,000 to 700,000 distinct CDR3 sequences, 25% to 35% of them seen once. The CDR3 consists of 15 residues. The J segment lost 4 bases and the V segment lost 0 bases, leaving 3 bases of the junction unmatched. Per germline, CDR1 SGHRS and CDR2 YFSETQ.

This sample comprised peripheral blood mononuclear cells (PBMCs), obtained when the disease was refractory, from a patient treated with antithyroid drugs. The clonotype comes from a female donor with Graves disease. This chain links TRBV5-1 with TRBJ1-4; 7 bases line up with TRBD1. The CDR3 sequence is CASSLGTGRNEKLFF. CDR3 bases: TGCGCCAGCAGCTTGGGGACAGGTCGTAATGAAAAACTGTTTTTT.